This T cell receptor (beta chain) was identified during a study of blood T cell repertoires in COVID-19 (TCRdb year 2020). About the investigation overall: Samples covering the acute and convalescent phases of COVID-19 were provided by collaborators in the United States, Italy and Spain. The material from the prospective study consisted of cDNA or gDNA derived from T cells, B-cell-depleted T cells, or PBMCs. The dataset comprised deeply sampled blood TCRbeta repertoires from subjects exposed to, actively infected with, or recovered from COVID-19. The repertoires were made available in a free public database intended to serve as a resource for research on the immune response to SARS-CoV-2. The samples were drawn from the first 160 participants of the ongoing ImmuneRACE study and from roughly 1,300 subjects provided by 6 global collaborators. Nearly every sample came with metadata listing a de-identified subject ID, COVID-19 status, age in years and sex. Where HLA class I and class II types were available, the types were taken from metadata supplied by the sample provider, not from assay-based typing. Beyond this particular receptor, the publication reports: Clinical and demographic metadata were provided uncurated, with the amount varying by source and participant.

The collaborating institutions used their own protocols to collect whole blood in K2EDTA tubes. Collaborator samples were shipped for TCRbeta analysis as frozen whole blood, isolated PBMCs, or DNA extracted from either sample type. The immunoSEQ Assay, a bias-controlled multiplex PCR, was used to amplify TCRbeta CDR3 regions from genomic DNA. For the original study's pipeline: Within the assay, amplification of reference gene primers was used to estimate how many nucleated cells each sample contained. To quantify the absolute abundance of each unique TCRbeta CDR3 rearrangement, sequence reads were collapsed and filtered. Productive Simpson clonality was computed per sample as the square root of Simpson's diversity index over productive rearrangements. Entries here come from immuneACCESS through TCRdb and include only in-frame sequences with V and J called. Some clones fail to appear in such tables; in the studies checked, an unresolved V gene covers under half of the shortfall, and the cause of the remainder is unknown. The D gene and trimming were derived from the DNA, and the V and J assignments and clone size from that table. This sample comprises approximately 310,000 clones, around 86% of them detected only once. The top ten constitute 1% of the sample.

As to this clone: Its cognate antigen has yet to be identified. No quality values exist for individual bases; no much larger clone is one base distant.

The CDR3, cysteine through phenylalanine, is 16 amino acids long. The retained sequence is limited to the CDR3, 48 bases, with the frame set at the first base. CDR1 and CDR2 are drawn from the germline V gene: LGHNA, YNFKEQ. V and J are truncated by 4 bases and 4 bases respectively, leaving an intervening sequence of 19 bases. The sequencing input was peripheral blood. The clonotype was recovered from a middle-aged man with active or convalescent COVID-19. The chain is made from TRBV4-2 and TRBJ1-1; possibly the D gene is TRBD1, per 6 matching bases. Read as DNA, the sequence is TGTGCCAGCAGCCCGTTTGTTGGGGGCGGAGGCACTGAAGCTTTCTTT. Translated, it reads CASSPFVGGGGTEAFF.